This entry features one T cell receptor beta chain sequence. Its antigen remains unidentified. This sample was taken from a study of cytomegalovirus exposure and HLA in healthy donors. Overall study results and limits: Later analysis suggested links between common viral pathogens and several top significant clusters.

Vbeta (60) and Jbeta (13) primers were used in the PCR. Sequencing was performed with immunoSEQ multiplex PCR; in TCRdb, only in-frame clones are kept and a portion is missing. The table includes about 130,000 clones, roughly three quarters detected once. The V gene end was trimmed by 4 bases and the J gene end by 4 bases; junction bases not matched to a gene: 9. There are 16 residues in the CDR3. Per germline, CDR1 SGHDT and CDR2 YYEEEE. The specimen was PBMCs. This receptor was identified in a man aged 25 to 45 in good health and CMV-seronegative. The J gene is TRBJ2-2, the V gene TRBV5-6; 8 bases are a match to TRBD2. The CDR3 reads CASSGMGGRPTGELFF. CDR3 DNA sequence: TGTGCCAGCAGCGGGATGGGCGGGAGGCCCACCGGGGAGCTGTTTTTT.